This T cell receptor (beta chain) appears in the sequencing data of a study of cytomegalovirus exposure and HLA in healthy donors. Overall study findings and caveats: In a later analysis, HLA-C alleles had the fewest associated TCRs, DRB1 alleles the most. A later analysis linked a missense variant in DCLRE1C to the trimming of TCR beta V and J genes.

Donors sampled were nominally healthy, though unrecorded immune exposures were likely. CDR1 is MDHEN and CDR2 is SYDVKM in the germline V gene. V was pared by 3 bases and J by 1 base, with 5 bases of the junction left unmatched. The CDR3 runs to 17 residues. It was with 60 Vbeta and 13 Jbeta primers that the PCR ran. Only in-frame clones appear in the TCRdb table, and some are missing; sequencing was by immunoSEQ multiplex PCR. The table shows just over 150,000 clones, with almost 80% occurring only once. With regard to this clone: Its antigen is unknown.

The gene calls are TRBV28 and TRBJ1-3; 11 bases are shared with TRBD1. The clonotype comes from a woman in her 50s in good health and CMV-seropositive. Sequencing was done on a sample of PBMCs. CDR3 residues: CASSFGGQGVSGNTIYF. CDR3 nucleotides: TGTGCCAGCAGTTTCGGGGGACAGGGGGTTTCTGGAAACACCATATATTTT.